The clone carrying this T cell receptor beta chain was observed a handful of times. The data were taken from a study of T cells in Graves' hyperthyroidism and ophthalmopathy. The germline gives CDR1 SGDLS, CDR2 YYNGEE. The CDR3 covers 17 residues. J gave up 7 bases and V 0 bases, and 11 bases lay outside the gene matches. Authors of the study amplified TCR beta CDR3 regions from RNA transcripts. The TCR CDR3 was amplified in a first-round RT-PCR using the HTBI primer set. TCRdb used MiXCR to reprocess the multiplex PCR reads, holding one entry per CDR3 protein. The sample lists hundreds of thousands of distinct CDR3 sequences, roughly 14% occurring once.

The sequencing sample was made of blood. This clonotype was sampled from a man in his late teens or twenties with Graves' ophthalmopathy. The chain joins TRBV9 to TRBJ2-1; 9 bases are a match to TRBD2. CDR3 DNA: TGTGCCAGCAGCGTAGGACTCATAGCGGGGGTGGGAAATGAGCAGTTCTTC. Residues: CASSVGLIAGVGNEQFF.